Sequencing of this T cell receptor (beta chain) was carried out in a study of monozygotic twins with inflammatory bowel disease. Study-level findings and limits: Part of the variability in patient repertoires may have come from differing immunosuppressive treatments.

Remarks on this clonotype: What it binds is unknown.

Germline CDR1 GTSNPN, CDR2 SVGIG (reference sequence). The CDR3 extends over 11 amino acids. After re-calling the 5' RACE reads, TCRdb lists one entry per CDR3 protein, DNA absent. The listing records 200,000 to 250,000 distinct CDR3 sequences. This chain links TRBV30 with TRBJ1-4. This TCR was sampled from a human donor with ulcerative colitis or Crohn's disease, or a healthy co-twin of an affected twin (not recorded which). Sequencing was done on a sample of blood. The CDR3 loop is CAWSIREKLFF. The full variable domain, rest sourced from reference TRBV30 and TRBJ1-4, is SQTIHQWPATLVQPVGSPLSLECTVEGTSNPNLYWYRQAAGRGLQLLFYSVGIGQISSEVPQNLSASRPQDRQFILSSKKLLLSDSGFYLCAWSIREKLFFGSGTQLSVL.